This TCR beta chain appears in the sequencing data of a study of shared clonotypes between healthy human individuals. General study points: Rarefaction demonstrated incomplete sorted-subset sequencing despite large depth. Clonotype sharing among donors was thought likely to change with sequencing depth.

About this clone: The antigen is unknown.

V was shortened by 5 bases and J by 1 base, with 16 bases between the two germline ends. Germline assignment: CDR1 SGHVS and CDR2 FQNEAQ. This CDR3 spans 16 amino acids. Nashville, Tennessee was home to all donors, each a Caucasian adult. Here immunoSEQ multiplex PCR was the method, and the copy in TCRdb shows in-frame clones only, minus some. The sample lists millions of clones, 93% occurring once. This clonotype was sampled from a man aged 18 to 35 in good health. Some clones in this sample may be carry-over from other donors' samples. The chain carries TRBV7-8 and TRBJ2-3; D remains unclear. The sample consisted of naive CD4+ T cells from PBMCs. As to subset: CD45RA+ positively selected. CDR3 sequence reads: CASSQSFGVGTDTQYF. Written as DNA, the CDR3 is TGTGCCAGCAGCCAGTCATTCGGAGTTGGCACAGATACGCAGTATTTT.